Below are 21 T cell receptor beta chains sequenced from a single sample in a study of T cells in Graves' hyperthyroidism and ophthalmopathy. TCR beta CDR3 regions were amplified from RNA. First-round RT-PCR with HTBI primers amplified the TCR CDR3 region. In TCRdb, the multiplex PCR reads were re-called with MiXCR into one record per CDR3 protein. The repertoire includes 250,000 to 300,000 distinct CDR3 sequences, approximately 15% of them detected once, and less than 70% sits in the top ten. Sequencing was done on a sample of blood. These receptors came from an older woman with Graves' ophthalmopathy.

The chain recombines TRBV6-1 with TRBJ2-1, with D possibly being TRBD1 (5 bases). Per the germline V gene, CDR1 is MNHNS and CDR2 is SASEGT. With 1 base removed from V and 8 bases from J, the gap between germline ends came to 18 bases. The length of the CDR3 is 16 residues. The CDR3 nucleotides read TGTGCCAGCAGTGAAGAGTGGGGCACGTTAATCCATGAGCAGTTCTTC. The encoded protein is CASSEEWGTLIHEQFF.

The table lists this clonotype with a few counts. This chain connects TRBV4-2 to TRBJ1-4; D is ambiguous. The CDR3 is made up of 15 amino acids. The germline V and J ends were trimmed by 3 bases and 2 bases, with 10 bases remaining between them. From germline, CDR1 is LGHNA and CDR2 YNFKEQ. The CDR3 region is CASSHSPITNEKLFF. CDR3 DNA sequence: TGTGCCAGCAGCCACTCACCAATCACTAATGAAAAACTGTTTTTT.

In its sample, this clonotype was seen many times. The chain links TRBV4-3 to TRBJ1-1, with D perhaps TRBD1 (5 bases). The CDR3 is 15 amino acids. V lost 0 bases and J 1 base, leaving 9 bases between the germline ends. Germline V gene lookup returns CDR1 LGHNA and CDR2 YSLEER. The CDR3 is CASSQEDTANTEAFF. The CDR3 region has the DNA TGCGCCAGCAGCCAAGAGGACACCGCGAACACTGAAGCTTTCTTT.

This clonotype was counted many times. The V gene is TRBV7-2, the J gene TRBJ2-3; 8 nucleotides agree with TRBD2. CDR3 length: 18 residues. J lost 3 bases, V lost 2 bases, and 13 bases had no gene match. Germline lookup yields CDR1 SGHTA and CDR2 FQGNSA. CDR3: CASSLMSRLAGATDTQYF. The CDR3 nucleotides read TGTGCCAGCAGCTTAATGTCTAGGCTAGCGGGTGCTACAGATACGCAGTATTTT.

This clonotype came up many times. The chain is built from TRBV24-1 and TRBJ1-1; no clear D. Germline CDR1 KGHDR, CDR2 SFDVKD. CDR3 length: 13 amino acids. Trimming left V 1 base short and J 9 bases short, with 11 bases between. The CDR3 protein is CATSDFKGIKAFF. CDR3 sequence (DNA): TGTGCCACCAGTGATTTTAAGGGAATTAAAGCTTTCTTT.

This clonotype was seen a handful of times. The V and J genes are TRBV5-5 and TRBJ1-1, with D possibly matching TRBD1 (5 bases). The length of the CDR3 is 13 residues. The V gene lost 4 bases and the J gene lost 11 bases, with 18 bases spanning the gap. Germline values: CDR1 SGHKS, CDR2 YYEKEE (reference sequence). CDR3 loop: CASSRDRVEGAFF. The DNA for the CDR3 is TGTGCCAGCAGCAGGGACCGCGTCGAGGGTGCTTTCTTT.

The chain joins TRBV6-5 to TRBJ2-7, with 7 nucleotides matching TRBD1. The CDR3 covers 16 residues. V lost 0 bases to trimming and J lost 2 bases; unmatched junction nucleotides: 7. CDR1 is MNHEY, CDR2 SVGAGI, per germline. CDR3 bases: TGTGCCAGCAGTTACTCGGGGATGGGGACAGCCTACGAGCAGTACTTC. Translated: CASSYSGMGTAYEQYF.

The V and J genes are TRBV4-2 and TRBJ2-7; TRBD1 matches at 7 bases. The J segment lost 0 bases and the V segment lost 6 bases, leaving 5 bases of the junction unmatched. CDR1 and CDR2 from the germline V gene are LGHNA and YNFKEQ. There are 14 residues in the CDR3. The CDR3: CASSPDRASYEQYF. Here the CDR3 DNA reads TGTGCCAGCAGTCCAGACAGGGCCTCCTACGAGCAGTACTTC.

Ten or more counts support this clonotype. The chain recombines TRBV20-1 with TRBJ2-3; tentative D call: TRBD1 (6 bases). Between the trimmed V and J ends, which lost 2 bases and 2 bases, there was a span of 23 bases. Per germline, CDR1 DFQATT and CDR2 SNEGSKA (reference sequence). CDR3 size: 18 residues. The CDR3 sequence is CSARLVGVKRGNTDTQYF. The CDR3 nucleotides are TGCAGTGCTAGACTTGTAGGGGTGAAGAGGGGGAACACAGATACGCAGTATTTT.

In regard to this clonotype: With a much larger clone just one base away, this may be a read error. The chain combines TRBV14 with TRBJ1-5; D is undetermined. The CDR3 has 13 residues. CDR1 and CDR2 (germline): SGHDN, FVKESK. V was clipped by 4 bases and J by 0 bases, with 4 bases between them. CDR3 sequence: CASSRNSNQPQHF. In DNA, the CDR3 is TGTGCCAGCAGCCGTAATAGCAATCAGCCCCAGCATTTT.

The chain employs TRBV11-3 and TRBJ2-2; 11 bases agree with TRBD2. Germline lookup yields CDR1 SGHNT and CDR2 YENEEA. The length of the CDR3 is 18 residues. The ends lost 5 bases at V and 6 bases at J; junction bases unmatched: 14. CDR3 bases: TGTGCCAGCAGCCCCCGGGGCACTAGCGGGAGCGAAGCCGGGGAGCTGTTTTTT. This sequence encodes CASSPRGTSGSEAGELFF.

The V gene is TRBV6-1, the J gene TRBJ1-3; D may be TRBD1 (5 bases). The CDR3 has 15 amino acids. CDR1 MNHNS and CDR2 SASEGT come from the germline V gene. V was clipped by 5 bases and J by 3 bases, with 14 bases between them. CDR3 loop: CASSSSGGRGNTIYF. CDR3 bases: TGTGCCAGCAGTTCATCGGGGGGTCGTGGAAACACCATATATTTT.

The table lists this clonotype with many counts. J is TRBJ2-6 and V is TRBV28; no clear D. The CDR3 consists of 16 residues. The V end was cut by 2 bases, the J end by 0 bases, with 8 bases between. From germline, CDR1 is MDHEN and CDR2 SYDVKM. CDR3 sequence reads: CASSLVTYSGANVLTF. The CDR3 nucleotides are TGTGCCAGCAGTTTAGTCACCTACTCTGGGGCCAACGTCCTGACTTTC.

This clonotype was seen a handful of times. The chain has TRBV6-2 or TRBV6-3 and TRBJ1-6, with 8 positions matching TRBD1. The junction had 7 bases not matched to a gene; V was cut back by 6 bases and J by 9 bases. In germline, CDR1 is MNHEY, CDR2 SVGEGT. This CDR3 comprises 14 residues. The CDR3 nucleotides are TGTGCCAGCAGGATGACAGGGGACGGTTCACCCCTCCACTTT. This encodes CASRMTGDGSPLHF.

Ten or more counts support this clonotype. This chain joins TRBV5-1 and TRBJ1-2, with D hard to call. V lost 2 bases and J lost 1, with 6 bases in between. CDR1 SGHRS and CDR2 YFSETQ come from the germline V gene. CDR3 size: 13 residues. In nucleotides, the CDR3 is TGCGCCAGCAGCTTACAGCTTAACTATGGCTACACCTTC. It is translated as CASSLQLNYGYTF.

The rearrangement links TRBV4-3 to TRBJ2-2, with unresolved D. Trimming took off 3 bases at V and 0 bases at J, with 14 bases between the two ends. Germline CDR1 LGHNA, CDR2 YSLEER. The CDR3 spans 17 residues. CDR3 protein: CASSQGLATTNTGELFF. CDR3 nucleotides: TGCGCCAGCAGCCAGGGGTTGGCGACAACGAACACCGGGGAGCTGTTTTTT.

This clonotype came up many times. The CDR3 DNA reads as TGTGCCAGCAGTTCTACCGACAGGGCAAACTATGGCTACACCTTC. It translates to CASSSTDRANYGYTF. V and J are TRBV7-8 and TRBJ1-2, with 7 bases matching TRBD1. J lost 2 bases, V lost 6 bases, and 9 bases had no gene match. CDR1 and CDR2 from the germline V gene are SGHVS and FQNEAQ. This CDR3 has 15 amino acids. The full variable domain, its missing parts supplied by reference TRBV7-8 and TRBJ1-2, is GAGVSQSPRYKVAKRGQDVALRCDPISGHVSLFWYQQALGQGPEFLTYFQNEAQLDKSGLPSDRFFAERPEGSVSTLKIQRTQQEDSAVYLCASSSTDRANYGYTFGSGTRLTVV.

This clonotype was picked up a small number of times. The gene calls are TRBV12-5 and TRBJ1-4; D unresolved. V was shortened by 2 bases and J by 6 bases, with 7 bases between the two germline ends. The V gene's germline CDR1 is LGHNT and CDR2 FRNRAP. This CDR3 is built from 13 residues. CDR3 sequence: CASGLFQYEKLFF. For the CDR3, the DNA is TGTGCTAGTGGTTTGTTTCAGTATGAAAAACTGTTTTTT.

In the case of this clonotype: A much larger clone sits a single nucleotide away, making a read error possible. This chain connects TRBV6-2 or TRBV6-3 to TRBJ2-1, with TRBD2 matching over 12 bases. The CDR3 extends over 14 amino acids. The junction had 10 bases not matched to a gene; V was cut back by 10 bases and J by 9 bases. Per germline, CDR1 MNHEY and CDR2 SVGEGT. The CDR3 loop reads CATKPRLAGVEQFF. CDR3 nucleotides: TGTGCCACCAAACCGAGACTAGCGGGAGTTGAGCAGTTCTTC.

CDR3 amino acids: CASSESWEGGTGELFF. CDR3 in DNA: TGCGCCAGCAGTGAGTCCTGGGAGGGGGGCACCGGGGAGCTGTTTTTT. This sequence joins TRBV10-1 and TRBJ2-2, with a weak D call TRBD2 (7 bases). CDR1 and CDR2 (germline): WNHNN, SYGVQD (reference sequence). The CDR3 loop spans 16 amino acids. Trimming cost V 0 bases and J 4 bases, with 12 bases left between them.

In its sample, this clonotype was seen many times. CDR3 loop: CASRLTSGSLNEQFF. CDR3 sequence (DNA): TGTGCCAGCAGACTTACTAGCGGGAGCCTCAATGAGCAGTTCTTC. The chain has TRBV7-2 and TRBJ2-1; TRBD2 agrees at 11 bases. Germline V gene lookup returns CDR1 SGHTA and CDR2 FQGNSA. This CDR3 contains 15 residues. V shed 6 bases and J 6 bases; nucleotides not matched to a gene: 7.